Below are 20 T cell receptor beta chains sequenced from a single sample in a study of regulatory T cells in long-lasting Graves disease. The authors built TCR beta libraries using iRepertoire HTBI primers and Arm-PCR of CDR3 regions. In TCRdb, the multiplex PCR reads were re-called with MiXCR into one record per CDR3 protein. Of approximately 390,000 distinct CDR3 sequences in the sample, around 15% were seen once. Indicated time point: newly diagnosed GD, antithyroid drugs for less than 3 months. The TCR library was prepared using RNA isolated from PBMCs. The data also belong to a second study, concerning T cells in Graves' hyperthyroidism and ophthalmopathy.

Here the sequenced sample was peripheral blood mononuclear cells (PBMCs), taken at new diagnosis, from a patient treated with antithyroid drugs. These receptors were taken from a young woman with Graves disease.

The sample holds a few counts of this clonotype. V and J are TRBV10-2 and TRBJ1-5, with a weak D call TRBD1 (5 bases). The V and J ends lost 8 bases and 0 bases respectively, with 17 bases between them. Germline CDR1 reads WSHSY; CDR2 reads SAAADI. This CDR3 region has 16 residues. CDR3 amino acids: CASPGYTVYSNQPQHF. CDR3 nucleotide sequence: TGCGCCAGCCCAGGGTACACCGTCTATAGCAATCAGCCCCAGCATTTT.

The gene calls are TRBV5-5 and TRBJ2-7; 8 nucleotides match TRBD1. Germline loops: CDR1 SGHKS, CDR2 YYEKEE (reference sequence). The CDR3 sequence is 18 residues long. V lost 0 bases and J lost 2; bases outside the gene matches: 13. CDR3 in DNA: TGTGCCAGCAGCTTGGCCCGGACAGGGTTGGGCCCTCCCTACGAGCAGTACTTC. As protein: CASSLARTGLGPPYEQYF.

In its sample, this clonotype was seen many times. The chain joins TRBV2 to TRBJ2-5; D possibly matches TRBD1 or TRBD2 (6 bases each). The V end was cut by 1 base, the J end by 5 bases, with 14 bases between. Per germline, CDR1 SNHLY and CDR2 FYNNEI. This CDR3 is 15 amino acids long. In nucleotides, the CDR3 is TGTGCCAGCAGTGAAGTGCGAGGGGGGAAGGAGACCCAGTACTTC. Amino acid sequence: CASSEVRGGKETQYF.

The sample holds a few counts of this clonotype. The chain recombines TRBV3-1 with TRBJ1-6; 8 nucleotides agree with TRBD1. Germline lookup yields CDR1 LGHDT and CDR2 YNNKEL (reference sequence). The CDR3 runs to 14 residues. J lost 7 bases, V lost 2 bases, and 1 base had no gene match. The CDR3 DNA reads as TGTGCCAGCAGCCAACGGGACAGGAATTCACCCCTCCACTTT. Translation gives CASSQRDRNSPLHF.

In its sample, this clonotype was seen many times. J is TRBJ1-5 and V is TRBV30; D perhaps matches TRBD1 (6 bases). There are 13 residues in the CDR3. Trimming took 2 bases from V and 3 from J, leaving 8 bases between them. Germline-derived CDR1 and CDR2 are GTSNPN and SVGIG (reference sequence). The CDR3 nucleotides are TGTGCCTGGAGTAAGGGGGTCAATCAGCCCCAGCATTTT. It is translated as CAWSKGVNQPQHF.

The table lists this clonotype with many counts. This sequence joins TRBV10-1 and TRBJ2-5; 7 positions agree with TRBD2. Trimming removed 2 bases from V and 4 bases from J; junction bases left unmatched: 7. Germline values: CDR1 WNHNN, CDR2 SYGVQD (reference sequence). CDR3 size: 15 residues. The CDR3 nucleotides read TGCGCCAGCAGTGAGGTGGCTAGCGGACTAGAGACCCAGTACTTC. Translating gives CASSEVASGLETQYF.

This clonotype was picked up many times. The chain has TRBV3-1 and TRBJ2-7; TRBD2 is a possible D gene (5 bases). The V end lost 6 bases, the J end lost 6 bases, and 9 bases lay between the germline ends. CDR3 length: 11 residues. CDR1 is LGHDT, CDR2 YNNKEL, per germline (reference sequence). CDR3 nucleotide sequence: TGTGCCAGCAGGAATGCGGGCGAGCAGTACTTC. Protein product: CASRNAGEQYF.

This clonotype was seen more than once but under ten times. The chain is built from TRBV5-5 and TRBJ2-7; D is uncertain. Germline V CDR1 and CDR2: SGHKS, YYEKEE (reference sequence). The CDR3 has 13 amino acids. V was shortened by 6 bases and J by 0 bases, with 10 bases between the two germline ends. CDR3 in amino acids: CASNTAVSYEQYF. The CDR3 DNA follows: TGTGCCAGCAACACTGCGGTCTCCTACGAGCAGTACTTC.

This clonotype was detected ten times or more. The chain uses TRBV9 and TRBJ1-1, with D hard to call. There are 13 residues in the CDR3. Trimming removed 0 bases at V and 5 bases at J, with 8 bases between. Germline V gene lookup returns CDR1 SGDLS and CDR2 YYNGEE. CDR3 protein: CASSVGGRTEAFF. CDR3 DNA sequence: TGTGCCAGCAGCGTAGGTGGGAGAACTGAAGCTTTCTTT. Drawing the rest from reference TRBV9 and TRBJ1-1, the complete variable domain is DSGVTQTPKHLITATGQRVTLRCSPRSGDLSVYWYQQSLDQGLQFLIQYYNGEERAKGNILERFSAQQFPDLHSELNLSSLELGDSALYFCASSVGGRTEAFFGQGTRLTVV.

The sample holds many counts of this clonotype. The V gene is TRBV11-2, the J gene TRBJ1-2, with TRBD1 matching over 8 bases. Per the germline V gene, CDR1 is SGHAT and CDR2 is FQNNGV. Trimming cost V 5 bases and J 7 bases; bases outside gene matches: 6. There are 13 residues in the CDR3. Written as DNA, the CDR3 is TGTGCCAGCAGCCAATCAGGGGGCAGTGGCTACACCTTC. Translated, it gives CASSQSGGSGYTF.

The CDR3 DNA sequence: TGTGCCAGTAGTATTGGGGCTAGCGTTATCAATGAGCAGTTCTTC. Amino acid sequence: CASSIGASVINEQFF. The V and J genes are TRBV19 and TRBJ2-1, with D maybe TRBD2 (6 bases). This CDR3 is built from 15 residues. V shed 3 bases and J shed 6 bases, with 15 bases lying between them. From germline, CDR1 is LNHDA and CDR2 SQIVND (reference sequence).

This sequence joins TRBV28 and TRBJ2-7; 11 bases match TRBD1. Trimming took 5 bases from V and 5 from J; bases not matched to a gene: 5. Germline V CDR1 and CDR2: MDHEN, SYDVKM. The length of the CDR3 is 14 residues. CDR3 DNA: TGTGCCAGCAGTCCGGGACAGGGGGGTCACGAGCAGTACTTC. Its protein is CASSPGQGGHEQYF.

This clonotype was detected many times. The chain employs TRBV20-1 and TRBJ1-1; TRBD1 agrees at 7 bases. There are 14 residues in the CDR3. Trimming at V came to 5 bases and at J to 3 bases, leaving 9 bases not matched to a gene. Germline-derived CDR1 and CDR2 are DFQATT and SNEGSKA (reference sequence). CDR3 region: CSAARTGEYTEAFF. CDR3 nucleotides: TGCAGTGCTGCCAGAACAGGGGAATACACTGAAGCTTTCTTT.

This clonotype was seen repeatedly, ten times or more. The chain couples TRBV28 to TRBJ2-1; 8 bases fit TRBD2. V dropped 11 bases and J dropped 0; count of bases not matched to a gene: 9. Germline values: CDR1 MDHEN, CDR2 SYDVKM. The CDR3 runs to 15 residues. The CDR3 DNA reads TGTGCCCCCCGTCCGGGGGGGAACTCCTACAATGAGCAGTTCTTC. Amino acids: CAPRPGGNSYNEQFF.

This clonotype has ten or more counts. This sequence joins TRBV12-3 or TRBV12-4 and TRBJ1-3; possible D gene TRBD1, 5 bases. This CDR3 has 14 amino acids. With 5 bases removed from V and 2 bases from J, the gap between germline ends came to 10 bases. This CDR3 reads CASSPLTAGNTIYF. Here the CDR3 DNA reads TGTGCCAGCAGTCCTTTGACAGCTGGAAACACCATATATTTT.

This clonotype was detected ten times or more. Here the CDR3 reads CASLLDTIEETQYF. For the CDR3, the DNA is TGTGCCAGCCTGCTAGATACGATCGAAGAGACCCAGTACTTC. V usage is TRBV5-6 and J usage is TRBJ2-5; D call uncertain. CDR1 SGHDT and CDR2 YYEEEE come from the germline V gene. Trimming left V 7 bases short and J 3 bases short, with 16 bases between. This CDR3 contains 14 residues.

This clonotype was observed a few times. The chain couples TRBV27 to TRBJ2-3; possibly TRBD1 for D (6 bases). V was trimmed by 3 bases and J by 7 bases, leaving 11 bases between them. Germline V CDR1 and CDR2: MNHEY, SMNVEV (reference sequence). CDR3 length: 13 amino acids. The CDR3 DNA reads as TGTGCCAGCAGTTTGGGCAGGGGTTATACGCAGTATTTT. Amino acids: CASSLGRGYTQYF.

This clonotype was seen a handful of times. The chain employs TRBV7-3 and TRBJ2-5, with 11 bases lining up with TRBD2. This CDR3 contains 18 residues. Germline V lookup: CDR1 SGHTA, CDR2 FQGTGA. Trimming took 4 bases from V and 0 from J; bases not matched to a gene: 10. This chain's CDR3 is CASSSPGTSGENQETQYF. CDR3 DNA: TGTGCCAGCAGCTCCCCCGGGACTAGCGGAGAGAACCAAGAGACCCAGTACTTC.

This clonotype was detected ten times or more. This chain links TRBV9 with TRBJ1-1, with a tentative D call TRBD1 (5 bases). CDR3 size: 14 residues. V lost 0 bases to trimming and J lost 2 bases, with 8 bases between them. Germline CDR1 and CDR2: SGDLS and YYNGEE. The CDR3 here is CASSVGGRNTEAFF. The CDR3 DNA reads as TGTGCCAGCAGCGTAGGGGGACGAAACACTGAAGCTTTCTTT.

This clonotype was seen at least ten times. The CDR3 region is CASSPSGGSYEQYF. CDR3 DNA: TGTGCCAGCTCACCATCGGGAGGGAGCTACGAGCAGTACTTC. The chain joins TRBV18 to TRBJ2-7; 8 positions match TRBD2. The CDR3 spans 14 residues. V gave up 2 bases and J gave up 3 bases; unmatched junction bases: 3. The germline V gene has CDR1 KGHSH and CDR2 LQKENI.